This TCR beta chain was recorded in a study of CD8 T cells in Susac syndrome. Reverse transcription of roughly 0.5 to 1 ug RNA was performed with random hexamers. The authors amplified TCR beta CDR3 across 54 Vbeta and 13 Jbeta using immunoSEQ multiplex PCR. TCRdb re-derived calls from the immunoSEQ multiplex PCR reads in MiXCR, one entry per CDR3 protein. The table shows about 240,000 distinct CDR3 sequences, with around 96% occurring only once. Points from the study as a whole: That the number of individuals in its TCR sequencing and HLA analysis was relatively small was acknowledged by the study.

With regard to this clonotype: No antigen is known for it.

CD8+ and CD4+ T cells circulating in blood were sequenced for TCR beta. The CDR3 loop spans 14 amino acids. Trimming removed 8 bases at V and 6 bases at J, with 17 bases between. Looked up from germline, CDR1 is MNHEY and CDR2 is SVGAGI. The J gene is TRBJ2-1, the V gene TRBV6-5; the D gene is possibly TRBD2 (6 bases). Source material: CD4+ T cells from PBMCs. This sequence was found in a human donor with Susac syndrome. Here the CDR3 DNA reads TGTGCCAGCGCCTTGAGGGAGGCCTCCAATGAGCAGTTCTTC. Residues: CASALREASNEQFF.